What follows are 8 T cell receptor beta chains derived from one specimen sequenced in a study of blood T cells in healthy people across ages. A sample-barcoded 5' primer and a J-beta primer mix were used in a second PCR of roughly 7 to 11 cycles. TCRdb reprocessed the 5' RACE reads via MiXCR and lists one record per CDR3 protein. The sample includes about 1,000,000 distinct CDR3 sequences, under 45% of them seen just once. The specimen sequenced was blood. The receptors were sampled from a woman in her sixties in good health.

CDR3 region: CASSQEGTGQYEQYF. In DNA, the CDR3 is TGCGCCAGCAGCCAAGAAGGAACAGGGCAATACGAGCAGTACTTC. The chain employs TRBV4-1 and TRBJ2-7, with D tentatively TRBD1 (6 bases). The V end lost 0 bases, the J end lost 4 bases, and 13 bases lay between the germline ends. Germline CDR1 reads MGHRA; CDR2 reads YSYEKL. The length of the CDR3 is 15 residues.

The gene calls are TRBV4-1 and TRBJ2-1; 8 nucleotides match TRBD2. The germline gives CDR1 MGHRA, CDR2 YSYEKL. This CDR3 has 14 residues. V was clipped by 4 bases and J by 9 bases; unmatched bases: 8. The CDR3 DNA reads TGCGCCAGCAGCCGGACGACTAGCGCCCCTGAGCAGTTCTTC. Protein product: CASSRTTSAPEQFF.

This clonotype has only a few counts. As DNA, the CDR3 is TGTGCCAGCAGTTCCGGGACAGTTACTTCCTACGAGCAGTACTTC. It translates to CASSSGTVTSYEQYF. J is TRBJ2-7 and V is TRBV28, with 7 bases fitting TRBD1. The CDR3 spans 15 residues. V was clipped by 4 bases and J by 1 base; unmatched bases: 7. Germline loops: CDR1 MDHEN, CDR2 SYDVKM. The whole variable domain, remainder taken from reference TRBV28 and TRBJ2-7, is DVKVTQSSRYLVKRTGEKVFLECVQDMDHENMFWYRQDPGLGLRLIYFSYDVKMKEKGDIPEGYSVSREKKERFSLILESASTNQTSMYLCASSSGTVTSYEQYFGPGTRLTVT.

This chain joins TRBV7-9 and TRBJ2-1; D is unresolved. V was cut by 5 bases and J by 9 bases, with 14 bases left in between. The V gene's germline CDR1 is SEHNR and CDR2 FQNEAQ (reference sequence). This CDR3 contains 13 residues. CDR3 in DNA: TGTGCCAGCAGCAAGGACGCGCGCGGTGAGCAGTTCTTC. Encoded protein: CASSKDARGEQFF.

The rearrangement uses TRBV10-3 and TRBJ2-7; TRBD2 matches 11 bases. The V segment lost 4 bases and the J segment 6 bases; nucleotides outside the gene matches: 11. The germline V gene has CDR1 ENHRY and CDR2 SYGVKD. The CDR3 covers 16 residues. CDR3 sequence (DNA): TGTGCCATCAGTGGAGGATCGGGACTAGCGGCCGGCGAGCAGTACTTC. Protein product: CAISGGSGLAAGEQYF.

This clonotype turned up a few times. The chain is built from TRBV20-1 and TRBJ2-7, with 8 bases matching TRBD1. This CDR3 has 15 amino acids. Germline trimming cut 2 bases from V and 4 bases from J; bases unmatched to any gene: 10. The germline V gene has CDR1 DFQATT and CDR2 SNEGSKA (reference sequence). CDR3 sequence reads: CSARNADRGWYEQYF. For the CDR3, the DNA is TGCAGTGCTAGAAATGCTGACAGGGGTTGGTACGAGCAGTACTTC.

V is TRBV6-5 and J is TRBJ2-1, with D unclear. The CDR3 sequence is 13 residues long. V shed 6 bases and J shed 14 bases, with 20 bases lying between them. Germline loops: CDR1 MNHEY, CDR2 SVGAGI. CDR3 sequence reads: CASSNQIVGGKFF. Here the CDR3 DNA reads TGTGCCAGCAGCAACCAGATCGTGGGTGGAAAGTTCTTC.

The chain uses TRBV29-1 and TRBJ2-5, with 12 bases aligning to TRBD2. Germline CDR1 is SQVTM and CDR2 is ANQGSEA. V dropped 8 bases and J dropped 11; count of bases not matched to a gene: 18. The CDR3 extends over 15 amino acids. The CDR3 DNA sequence: TGCAGCTTTAACAGTCTAGCGGGAGGGCCGAATGAGCAGTACTTC. Its translation: CSFNSLAGGPNEQYF.